The source of this TCR beta chain is a study of blood T cell repertoires in COVID-19. Looking at the study overall: The origin of the acute and convalescent COVID-19 samples was the United States, Italy and Spain. PBMCs, B-cell-depleted T cells, or T cells provided the cDNA or gDNA that made up the material.

Per the original methods: Estimation of nucleated cell counts was performed using reference gene primer amplification. Here immunoSEQ multiplex PCR was the method, and the copy in TCRdb shows in-frame clones only, minus some. The D gene and trimming were derived from the DNA, and the V and J assignments and clone size from that table. The table lists roughly 250,000 clones, 82% of them singletons, with roughly 4.6% in the top ten. This CDR3 is built from 14 residues. Trimming removed 6 bases from V and 4 bases from J, with 18 bases in between. In germline, CDR1 is SQVTM, CDR2 ANQGSEA. The chain links TRBV29-1 to TRBJ2-5; D is possibly TRBD1 (5 bases). The receptor was isolated from a woman older than 75 with active or convalescent COVID-19. Sequencing was performed on peripheral blood. Here the CDR3 reads CSVNPGRSAETQYF. The CDR3 region has the DNA TGCAGCGTGAACCCAGGGCGGAGCGCAGAGACCCAGTACTTC.